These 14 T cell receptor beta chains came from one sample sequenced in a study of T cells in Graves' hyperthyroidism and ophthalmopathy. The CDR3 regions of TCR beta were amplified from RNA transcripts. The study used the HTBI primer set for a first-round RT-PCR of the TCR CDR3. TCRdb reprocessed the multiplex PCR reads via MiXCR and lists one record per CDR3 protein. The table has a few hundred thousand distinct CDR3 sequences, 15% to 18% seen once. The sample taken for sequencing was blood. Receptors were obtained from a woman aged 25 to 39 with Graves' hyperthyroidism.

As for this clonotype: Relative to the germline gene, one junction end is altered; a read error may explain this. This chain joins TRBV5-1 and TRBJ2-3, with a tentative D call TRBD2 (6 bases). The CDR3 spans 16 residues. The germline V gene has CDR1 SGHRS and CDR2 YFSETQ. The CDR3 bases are TGTGCCAGCAGCTGGTCCTTTCCGGGAGTAGAAGATACGCAGTATTTT. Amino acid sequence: CASSWSFPGVEDTQYF.

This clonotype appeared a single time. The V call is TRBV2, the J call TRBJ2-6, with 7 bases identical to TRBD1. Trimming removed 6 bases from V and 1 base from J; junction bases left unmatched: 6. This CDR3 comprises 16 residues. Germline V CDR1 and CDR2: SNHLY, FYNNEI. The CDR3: CASRASTGSGANVLTF. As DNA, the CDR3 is TGTGCCAGCAGGGCCTCGACAGGGTCTGGGGCCAACGTCCTGACTTTC. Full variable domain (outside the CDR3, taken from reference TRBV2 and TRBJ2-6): EPEVTQTPSHQVTQMGQEVILRCVPISNHLYFYWYRQILGQKVEFLVSFYNNEISEKSEIFDDQFSVERPDGSNFTLKIRSTKLEDSAMYFCASRASTGSGANVLTFGAGSRLTVL.

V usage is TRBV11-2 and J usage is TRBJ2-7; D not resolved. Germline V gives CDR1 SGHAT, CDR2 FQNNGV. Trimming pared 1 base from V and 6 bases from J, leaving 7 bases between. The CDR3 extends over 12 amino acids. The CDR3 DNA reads TGTGCCAGCAGCTTAGGGGTTACCGAGCAGTACTTC. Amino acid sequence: CASSLGVTEQYF.

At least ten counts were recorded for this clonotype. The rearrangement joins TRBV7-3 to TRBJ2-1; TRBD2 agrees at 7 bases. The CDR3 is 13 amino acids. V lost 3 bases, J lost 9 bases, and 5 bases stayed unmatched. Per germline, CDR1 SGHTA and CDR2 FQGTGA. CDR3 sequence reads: CASSFRLAGEQFF. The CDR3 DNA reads TGTGCCAGCAGCTTTAGACTAGCAGGTGAGCAGTTCTTC.

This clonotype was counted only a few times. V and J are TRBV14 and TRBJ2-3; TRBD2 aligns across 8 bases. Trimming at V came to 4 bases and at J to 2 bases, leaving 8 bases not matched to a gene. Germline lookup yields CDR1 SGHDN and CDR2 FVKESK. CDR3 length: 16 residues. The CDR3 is CASSLRTSFFTDTQYF. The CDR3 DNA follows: TGTGCCAGCAGCCTCCGGACTAGCTTTTTCACAGATACGCAGTATTTT.

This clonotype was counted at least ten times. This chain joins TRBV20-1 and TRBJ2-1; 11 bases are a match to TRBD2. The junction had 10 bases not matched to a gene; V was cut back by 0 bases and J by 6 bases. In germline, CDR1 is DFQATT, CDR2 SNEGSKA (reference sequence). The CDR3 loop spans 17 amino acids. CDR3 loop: CSARDPGTSGEGNEQFF. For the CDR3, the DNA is TGCAGTGCTAGAGATCCCGGGACTAGCGGAGAAGGCAATGAGCAGTTCTTC.

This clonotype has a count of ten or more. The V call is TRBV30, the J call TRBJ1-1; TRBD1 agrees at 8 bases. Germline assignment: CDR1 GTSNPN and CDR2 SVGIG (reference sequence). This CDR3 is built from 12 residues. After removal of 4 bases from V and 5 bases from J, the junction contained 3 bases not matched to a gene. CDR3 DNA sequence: TGTGCCTGGATTAACAGGGGGACTGAAGCTTTCTTT. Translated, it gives CAWINRGTEAFF.

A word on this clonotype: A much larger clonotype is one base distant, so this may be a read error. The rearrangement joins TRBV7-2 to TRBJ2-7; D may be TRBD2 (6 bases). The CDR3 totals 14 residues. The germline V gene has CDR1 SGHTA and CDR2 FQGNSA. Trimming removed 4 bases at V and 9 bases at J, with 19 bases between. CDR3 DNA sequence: TGTGCCAGCAGCTCCCGGCCAACTAGCAACATGCAGTACTTC. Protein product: CASSSRPTSNMQYF.

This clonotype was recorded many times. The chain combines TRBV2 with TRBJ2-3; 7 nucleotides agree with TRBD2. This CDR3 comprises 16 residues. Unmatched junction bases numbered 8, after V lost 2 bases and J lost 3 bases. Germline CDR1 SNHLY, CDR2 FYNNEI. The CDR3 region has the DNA TGTGCCAGCAGTGAAAATCCGGCGGGAGCGACAGATACGCAGTATTTT. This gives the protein CASSENPAGATDTQYF. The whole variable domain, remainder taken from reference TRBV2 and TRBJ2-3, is EPEVTQTPSHQVTQMGQEVILRCVPISNHLYFYWYRQILGQKVEFLVSFYNNEISEKSEIFDDQFSVERPDGSNFTLKIRSTKLEDSAMYFCASSENPAGATDTQYFGPGTRLTVL.

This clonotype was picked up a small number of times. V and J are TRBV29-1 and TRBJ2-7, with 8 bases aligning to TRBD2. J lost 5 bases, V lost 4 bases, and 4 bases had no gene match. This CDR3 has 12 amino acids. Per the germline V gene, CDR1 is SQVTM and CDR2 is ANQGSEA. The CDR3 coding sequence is TGCAGCGTTGCAGCGGGAGTGAACGAGCAGTACTTC. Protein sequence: CSVAAGVNEQYF.

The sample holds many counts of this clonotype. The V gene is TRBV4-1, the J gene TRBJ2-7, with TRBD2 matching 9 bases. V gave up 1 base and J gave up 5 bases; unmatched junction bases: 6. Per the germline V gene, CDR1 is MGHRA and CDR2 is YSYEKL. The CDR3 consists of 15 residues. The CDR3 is CASSQVSGRINEQYF. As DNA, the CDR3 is TGCGCCAGCAGCCAAGTTAGCGGGAGAATAAACGAGCAGTACTTC.

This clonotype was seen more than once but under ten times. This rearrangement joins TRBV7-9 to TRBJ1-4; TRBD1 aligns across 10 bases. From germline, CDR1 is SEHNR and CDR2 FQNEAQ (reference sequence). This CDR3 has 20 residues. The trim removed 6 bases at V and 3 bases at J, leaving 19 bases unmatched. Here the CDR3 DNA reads TGTGCCAGCAGTTACATCCCGACAGGGGGCGCGGTCCCGGCTAATGAAAAACTGTTTTTT. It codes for CASSYIPTGGAVPANEKLFF. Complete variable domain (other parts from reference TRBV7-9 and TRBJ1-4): DTGVSQNPRHKITKRGQNVTFRCDPISEHNRLYWYRQTLGQGPEFLTYFQNEAQLEKSRLLSDRFSAERPKGSFSTLEIQRTEQGDSAMYLCASSYIPTGGAVPANEKLFFGSGTQLSVL.

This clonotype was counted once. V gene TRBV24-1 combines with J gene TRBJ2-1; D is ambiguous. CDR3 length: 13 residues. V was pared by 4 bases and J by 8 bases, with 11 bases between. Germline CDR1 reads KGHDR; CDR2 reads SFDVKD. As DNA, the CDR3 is TGTGCCACCAGTGACCCTGTTGTGGATGAGCAGTTCTTC. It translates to CATSDPVVDEQFF.

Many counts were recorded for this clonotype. The CDR3 sequence: CASENSLAGGYNEQFF. In nucleotides, the CDR3 is TGTGCCAGCGAGAACAGTCTAGCGGGAGGGTACAATGAGCAGTTCTTC. The chain has TRBV2 and TRBJ2-1; 12 nucleotides agree with TRBD2. Germline CDR1 SNHLY, CDR2 FYNNEI. V lost 8 bases and J lost 4; bases outside the gene matches: 9. This CDR3 spans 16 amino acids.